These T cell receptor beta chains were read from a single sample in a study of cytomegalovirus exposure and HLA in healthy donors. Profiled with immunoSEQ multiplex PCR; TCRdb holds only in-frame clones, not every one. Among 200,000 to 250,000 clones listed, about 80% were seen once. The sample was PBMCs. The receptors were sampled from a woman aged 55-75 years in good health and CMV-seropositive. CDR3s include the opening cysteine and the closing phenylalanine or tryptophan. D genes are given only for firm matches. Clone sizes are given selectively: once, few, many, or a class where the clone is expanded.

CDR3 protein: CASSYIGQGKGNTIYF
CDR3 DNA: TGCGCCAGCAGTTATATAGGACAGGGAAAAGGAAACACCATATATTTT
D gene: TRBD1
clone size: -
J gene: TRBJ1-3
V gene: TRBV10-2

CDR3 protein: CASSSYPGQGTGELFF
CDR3 DNA: TGTGCCAGCAGTTCATACCCGGGACAGGGCACCGGGGAGCTGTTTTTT
D gene: TRBD1
clone size: once
J gene: TRBJ2-2
V gene: TRBV27

CDR3 protein: CASRSPTGYRYEQYF
CDR3 DNA: TGTGCCAGCCGAAGCCCCACAGGGTACAGGTACGAGCAGTACTTC
D gene: -
clone size: -
J gene: TRBJ2-7
V gene: TRBV6-1

CDR3 protein: CASRDGTAQETQYF
CDR3 DNA: TGTGCCAGCAGGGACGGGACAGCCCAAGAGACCCAGTACTTC
D gene: TRBD1
clone size: -
J gene: TRBJ2-5
V gene: TRBV7-2

CDR3 protein: CASSIGTGSTDTQYF
CDR3 DNA: TGTGCCAGTAGTATCGGGACAGGGTCCACAGATACGCAGTATTTT
D gene: TRBD1
clone size: -
J gene: TRBJ2-3
V gene: TRBV19

CDR3 protein: CASSPQSLAYGANVLTF
CDR3 DNA: TGTGCCAGCTCACCACAATCCTTAGCCTATGGGGCCAACGTCCTGACTTTC
D gene: -
clone size: -
J gene: TRBJ2-6
V gene: TRBV18

CDR3 protein: CASSSRTREEQFF
CDR3 DNA: TGTGCCAGCAGTTCAAGGACTAGAGAAGAGCAGTTCTTC
D gene: TRBD2
clone size: -
J gene: TRBJ2-1
V gene: TRBV2

CDR3 protein: CASCRDRGYNEQFF
CDR3 DNA: TGTGCCAGCTGTCGGGACAGGGGTTACAATGAGCAGTTCTTC
D gene: TRBD1
clone size: -
J gene: TRBJ2-1
V gene: TRBV27

CDR3 protein: CASSSYTTGGYTF
CDR3 DNA: TGTGCCAGCAGTTCTTACACGACGGGGGGCTACACCTTC
D gene: -
clone size: -
J gene: TRBJ1-2
V gene: TRBV28

CDR3 protein: CASSGQLGTEAFF
CDR3 DNA: TGTGCCAGCAGCGGACAGCTAGGTACTGAAGCTTTCTTT
D gene: -
clone size: once
J gene: TRBJ1-1
V gene: TRBV9

CDR3 protein: CASSSYRGQETQYF
CDR3 DNA: TGTGCCAGCAGCTCTTACAGGGGCCAAGAGACCCAGTACTTC
D gene: TRBD1
clone size: few
J gene: TRBJ2-5
V gene: TRBV7-9

CDR3 protein: CASNELFSSNTEAFF
CDR3 DNA: TGTGCCAGCAATGAATTGTTCAGTTCGAACACTGAAGCTTTCTTT
D gene: -
clone size: -
J gene: TRBJ1-1
V gene: TRBV25-1

CDR3 protein: CASSLELLDSYEQYF
CDR3 DNA: TGTGCCAGCAGCTTAGAGCTACTTGATTCCTACGAGCAGTACTTC
D gene: -
clone size: -
J gene: TRBJ2-7
V gene: TRBV11-3

CDR3 protein: CASSTRTGVSYEQYF
CDR3 DNA: TGTGCCAGCAGCACCAGGACAGGAGTCTCCTACGAGCAGTACTTC
D gene: TRBD1
clone size: few
J gene: TRBJ2-7
V gene: TRBV5-4

CDR3 protein: CASSAGTGPQETQYF
CDR3 DNA: TGTGCCAGCAGCGCGGGGACGGGACCTCAAGAGACCCAGTACTTC
D gene: -
clone size: -
J gene: TRBJ2-5
V gene: TRBV7-3

CDR3 protein: CASSQDPRGLSSYNEQFF
CDR3 DNA: TGCGCCAGCAGCCAAGATCCACGCGGGTTGAGCTCCTACAATGAGCAGTTCTTC
D gene: -
clone size: once
J gene: TRBJ2-1
V gene: TRBV4-3

CDR3 protein: CASSWDRGQVTDTQYF
CDR3 DNA: TGTGCCAGCAGCTGGGACAGGGGGCAGGTCACAGATACGCAGTATTTT
D gene: TRBD1
clone size: -
J gene: TRBJ2-3
V gene: TRBV5-6

CDR3 protein: CASSPSGAGVDQPQHF
CDR3 DNA: TGTGCCAGCTCACCGTCAGGGGCAGGGGTGGATCAGCCCCAGCATTTT
D gene: -
clone size: -
J gene: TRBJ1-5
V gene: TRBV18

CDR3 protein: CASSVAPGQGALDNSPLHF
CDR3 DNA: TGTGCCAGCAGCGTAGCGCCTGGACAGGGGGCTCTTGATAATTCACCCCTCCACTTT
D gene: TRBD1
clone size: -
J gene: TRBJ1-6
V gene: TRBV9

CDR3 protein: CASGAGGTDTQYF
CDR3 DNA: TGTGCCAGCGGAGCGGGGGGCACAGATACGCAGTATTTT
D gene: TRBD2
clone size: -
J gene: TRBJ2-3
V gene: TRBV7-6

CDR3 protein: CASSPGTAYSNQPQHF
CDR3 DNA: TGTGCCAGCTCACCTGGGACAGCATATAGCAATCAGCCCCAGCATTTT
D gene: TRBD1
clone size: -
J gene: TRBJ1-5
V gene: TRBV18

CDR3 protein: CASRGVGDYGYTF
CDR3 DNA: TGTGCCAGCAGGGGTGTAGGGGACTATGGCTACACCTTC
D gene: -
clone size: -
J gene: TRBJ1-2
V gene: TRBV28

CDR3 protein: CASRVSRDTGNTIYF
CDR3 DNA: TGTGCCAGCAGGGTTTCCAGGGACACGGGAAACACCATATATTTT
D gene: -
clone size: -
J gene: TRBJ1-3
V gene: TRBV6-5

CDR3 protein: CASIGTPYTDTQYF
CDR3 DNA: TGTGCCAGCATCGGGACTCCATACACAGATACGCAGTATTTT
D gene: -
clone size: -
J gene: TRBJ2-3
V gene: TRBV6-1

CDR3 protein: CASSLAASDGYTF
CDR3 DNA: TGCGCCAGCAGCTTGGCTGCGTCGGATGGCTACACCTTC
D gene: -
clone size: -
J gene: TRBJ1-2
V gene: TRBV5-1

CDR3 protein: CASSLDLAGEGGETQYF
CDR3 DNA: TGCGCCAGCAGCTTGGACCTAGCGGGAGAGGGTGGAGAGACCCAGTACTTC
D gene: TRBD2
clone size: -
J gene: TRBJ2-5
V gene: TRBV5-1

CDR3 protein: CASTPVDRGYTEAFF
CDR3 DNA: TGTGCCAGCACTCCGGTGGACAGGGGTTACACTGAAGCTTTCTTT
D gene: TRBD1
clone size: -
J gene: TRBJ1-1
V gene: TRBV11-2

CDR3 protein: CASSQVTGRGTEAFF
CDR3 DNA: TGCGCCAGCAGCCAGGTCACAGGGAGAGGTACTGAAGCTTTCTTT
D gene: -
clone size: few
J gene: TRBJ1-1
V gene: TRBV4-1